Reported below is one T cell receptor beta chain. Its matching antigen is unknown. TCRdb keeps only in-frame clones here, not all; method: immunoSEQ multiplex PCR. The sample contains 25,000 to 35,000 clones, roughly 90% of which appear only once. The data were taken from a study of T cells in localized non-small cell lung cancer. Study-level points and caveats: Heterogeneity remains possible, as sequencing covered one tumor region only.

Germline lookup yields CDR1 MNHNS and CDR2 SASEGT. The CDR3 runs to 15 residues. The V end was cut by 4 bases, the J end by 4 bases, with 16 bases between. This TCR derives from a female donor over 55 with stage I lung adenocarcinoma. The V and J genes are TRBV6-1 and TRBJ1-2; D gene uncertain. The sample was peripheral blood, taken before any cancer treatment. DNA of the CDR3: TGTGCCAGCAGTGCGGGCAACTCCAAGACCTATGGCTACACCTTC. As protein: CASSAGNSKTYGYTF.